These 13 T cell receptor beta chains share one sample of origin, sequenced in a study of regulatory T cells in long-lasting Graves disease. As to time point: newly diagnosed GD, antithyroid drugs for less than 3 months. PBMCs were the source of the RNA used for TCR sequencing. Assembly of TCR beta libraries relied on iRepertoire HTBI primers together with Arm-PCR of CDR3 regions. TCRdb re-derived calls from the multiplex PCR reads in MiXCR, one entry per CDR3 protein. The repertoire holds under 500,000 distinct CDR3 sequences, with about 15% as singletons. This sample also belongs to another study, concerning T cells in Graves' hyperthyroidism and ophthalmopathy.

The specimen was peripheral blood mononuclear cells (PBMCs), collected at new diagnosis, from a patient treated with antithyroid drugs. These receptors originate from a woman aged 25 to 39 with Graves disease.

This clonotype was found a few times. This may be a read error, as it is one base from a much larger clone. The gene calls are TRBV28 and TRBJ2-3; 11 bases line up with TRBD2. There are 15 residues in the CDR3. Germline values: CDR1 MDHEN, CDR2 SYDVKM. Here the CDR3 DNA reads TGTGCCAGCGGTTTAGCGGGAGGGCAGGAAGATACGCAGTATTTT. It yields the protein CASGLAGGQEDTQYF. The variable domain in full, completed from reference TRBV28 and TRBJ2-3, reads DVKVTQSSRYLVKRTGEKVFLECVQDMDHENMFWYRQDPGLGLRLIYFSYDVKMKEKGDIPEGYSVSREKKERFSLILESASTNQTSMYLCASGLAGGQEDTQYFGPGTRLTVL.

Ten or more counts support this clonotype. The rearrangement uses TRBV6-1 and TRBJ2-7, with 9 bases lining up with TRBD2. The CDR3 runs to 14 residues. Germline values: CDR1 MNHNS, CDR2 SASEGT. The J segment lost 2 bases and the V segment lost 5 bases, leaving 4 bases of the junction unmatched. The CDR3 here is CASSSGRRPYEQYF. The CDR3 nucleotides read TGTGCCAGCAGTAGCGGGAGGCGACCCTACGAGCAGTACTTC.

The chain links TRBV12-3 or TRBV12-4 to TRBJ1-2; D is unclear. Trimming shortened V by 3 bases and J by 6 bases, and 11 bases separated the two germline ends. CDR3 length: 13 amino acids. The CDR3 region is CASSLSGSHGYTF. The CDR3 bases are TGTGCCAGCAGTTTGTCCGGGTCCCATGGCTACACCTTC.

This clonotype was observed at least ten times. Here the CDR3 reads CASSLGTALAKNIQYF. In DNA, the CDR3 is TGTGCCAGCAGCTTAGGAACAGCCCTAGCCAAAAACATTCAGTACTTC. The chain links TRBV11-2 to TRBJ2-4; no clear D. Germline CDR1 reads SGHAT; CDR2 reads FQNNGV. The CDR3 has 16 residues. With 1 base removed from V and 0 bases from J, the gap between germline ends came to 10 bases. Drawing the rest from reference TRBV11-2 and TRBJ2-4, the complete variable domain is EAGVAQSPRYKIIEKRQSVAFWCNPISGHATLYWYQQILGQGPKLLIQFQNNGVVDDSQLPKDRFSAERLKGVDSTLKIQPAKLEDSAVYLCASSLGTALAKNIQYFGAGTRLSVL.

This clonotype has ten or more counts. This chain links TRBV11-3 with TRBJ2-1; no definite D call. The CDR3 runs to 15 residues. Germline V CDR1 and CDR2: SGHNT, YENEEA. Trimming left V 2 bases short and J 5 bases short, with 13 bases between. CDR3 residues: CASSLWAKADNEQFF. CDR3 nucleotide sequence: TGTGCCAGCAGCTTATGGGCTAAGGCAGACAATGAGCAGTTCTTC.

A few counts support this clonotype. The chain is built from TRBV4-1 and TRBJ2-1; 7 positions match TRBD1. Germline V gene lookup returns CDR1 MGHRA and CDR2 YSYEKL. There are 19 residues in the CDR3. V gave up 1 base and J gave up 3 bases; unmatched junction bases: 15. CDR3 nucleotides: TGCGCCAGCAGCCAAGTATTAGCACTGGCACAGGGGATCTACAATGAGCAGTTCTTC. Translation: CASSQVLALAQGIYNEQFF.

This clonotype was counted many times. V is TRBV11-2 and J is TRBJ2-1, with 10 bases fitting TRBD2. Trimming removed 5 bases from V and 1 base from J; junction bases left unmatched: 8. Looked up from germline, CDR1 is SGHAT and CDR2 is FQNNGV. This CDR3 region has 17 residues. DNA of the CDR3: TGTGCCAGCAGCATCCGGACTAGCGGAAGATCCTACAATGAGCAGTTCTTC. Translated: CASSIRTSGRSYNEQFF. Full variable domain (remainder filled in from reference TRBV11-2 and TRBJ2-1): EAGVAQSPRYKIIEKRQSVAFWCNPISGHATLYWYQQILGQGPKLLIQFQNNGVVDDSQLPKDRFSAERLKGVDSTLKIQPAKLEDSAVYLCASSIRTSGRSYNEQFFGPGTRLTVL.

This clonotype has only a few counts. The chain carries TRBV7-3 and TRBJ2-6, with a weak D call TRBD1 (6 bases). Trimming took 2 bases from V and 1 from J, leaving 15 bases between them. Germline V gene data show CDR1 as SGHTA and CDR2 as FQGTGA. The CDR3 consists of 18 residues. CDR3 sequence: CASSLSGTRESGANVLTF. In DNA, the CDR3 is TGTGCCAGCAGCTTATCCGGGACAAGGGAATCTGGGGCCAACGTCCTGACTTTC.

This clonotype was seen ten or more times. The chain employs TRBV24-1 and TRBJ2-1; TRBD1 matches 12 bases. Trimming at V came to 4 bases and at J to 7 bases, leaving 10 bases not matched to a gene. Germline V gene lookup returns CDR1 KGHDR and CDR2 SFDVKD. The CDR3 runs 17 residues. CDR3 protein: CATSDPGTGGSMNEQFF. CDR3 coding DNA: TGTGCCACCAGTGACCCCGGGACAGGGGGCAGTATGAATGAGCAGTTCTTC.

At least ten counts were recorded for this clonotype. The J gene is TRBJ1-5, the V gene TRBV2; 10 nucleotides agree with TRBD1. The CDR3 sequence is 16 residues long. V shed 7 bases, J shed 4 bases, and the junction held 10 bases outside the gene matches. Germline loops: CDR1 SNHLY, CDR2 FYNNEI. Here the CDR3 DNA reads TGTGCCAGCAAATTCGGGGGGACAGGGGAAAATCAGCCCCAGCATTTT. This codes for CASKFGGTGENQPQHF. The full variable domain, rest sourced from reference TRBV2 and TRBJ1-5, is EPEVTQTPSHQVTQMGQEVILRCVPISNHLYFYWYRQILGQKVEFLVSFYNNEISEKSEIFDDQFSVERPDGSNFTLKIRSTKLEDSAMYFCASKFGGTGENQPQHFGDGTRLSIL.

This clonotype was detected ten times or more. This chain uses TRBV3-1 with TRBJ2-7, with a possible D match to TRBD2 (5 bases). Trimming took 4 bases from V and 4 from J, leaving 8 bases between them. The CDR3 totals 12 residues. The germline gives CDR1 LGHDT, CDR2 YNNKEL (reference sequence). This chain's CDR3 is CASSPGMYEQYF. The CDR3 nucleotides are TGTGCCAGCAGCCCCGGGATGTACGAGCAGTACTTC.

This clonotype has at least ten counts. The CDR3 loop reads CASSGGTSDEQYF. CDR3 DNA: TGTGCCAGCAGCGGCGGGACTAGCGACGAGCAGTACTTC. The chain carries TRBV9 and TRBJ2-7, with 10 bases identical to TRBD2. This CDR3 is built from 13 residues. Germline CDR1 is SGDLS and CDR2 is YYNGEE. Unmatched junction bases numbered 2, after V lost 3 bases and J lost 5 bases.

The J gene is TRBJ1-1, the V gene TRBV6-1; D not certain. The germline V gene encodes CDR1 MNHNS and CDR2 SASEGT. With 5 bases removed from V and 0 bases from J, the gap between germline ends came to 10 bases. The CDR3 totals 14 residues. The CDR3 DNA sequence: TGTGCCAGCAGTATGAGGCCCATGAACACTGAAGCTTTCTTT. This gives the protein CASSMRPMNTEAFF.